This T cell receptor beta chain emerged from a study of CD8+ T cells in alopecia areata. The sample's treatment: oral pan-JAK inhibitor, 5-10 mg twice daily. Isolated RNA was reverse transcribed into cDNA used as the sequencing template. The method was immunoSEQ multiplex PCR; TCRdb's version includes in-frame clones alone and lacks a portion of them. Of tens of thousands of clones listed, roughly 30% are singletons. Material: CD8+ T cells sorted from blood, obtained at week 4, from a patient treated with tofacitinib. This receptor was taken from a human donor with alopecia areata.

The CDR3 DNA reads as TGTGCCAGCAGCTTATTGGGGAGTAGCGGGAACTCCTACAATGAGCAGTTCTTC. Protein: CASSLLGSSGNSYNEQFF. The V gene is TRBV7-8, the J gene TRBJ2-1; 8 positions agree with TRBD2. V shed 2 bases, J shed 0 bases, and the junction held 9 bases outside the gene matches. From germline, CDR1 is SGHVS and CDR2 FQNEAQ. The CDR3 contains 18 residues.